This T cell receptor (beta chain) was identified in a study of CD8 T cells in Susac syndrome. This CDR3 region has 13 residues. V lost 8 bases and J lost 3, with 13 bases in between. RNA totalling about 0.5 to 1 ug underwent reverse transcription with random hexamers. TCR beta CDR3 was amplified by immunoSEQ covering 54 Vbeta and 13 Jbeta. TCRdb re-called the immunoSEQ multiplex PCR reads through MiXCR, storing one row per CDR3 protein. The sample comprises approximately 230,000 distinct CDR3 sequences, 90% to 95% of which are singletons, and around 0.07% rests with the top ten. This clonotype was obtained from a human donor with multiple sclerosis. This chain connects TRBV12-3 or TRBV12-4 to TRBJ1-1; D is undetermined. Material for sequencing was CD4+ T cells from PBMCs. CDR3 nucleotide sequence: TGTGCCAGCCGCTTCGCGGCACACACTGAAGCTTTCTTT. Translation: CASRFAAHTEAFF.